This T cell receptor beta chain was documented in a study of T cell responses to AZD1222 COVID-19 vaccine. Whole-study context: The study pooled second doses at about 4 or about 12 weeks.

Details on this clone: Its antigen is not known.

Here immunoSEQ multiplex PCR was the method, and the copy in TCRdb shows in-frame clones only, minus some. There are about 85,000 clones in the sample; 80% to 90% occur only once, and approximately 15% lies in the top ten. Broader study findings: In a largely white British group with more females than males, clonal diversity was possibly underestimated. In all cases, repertoires were sampled only after the peak T cell response. Rises in breadth and depth of Spike-specific TCRs came after two AZD1222 doses.

The origin of this receptor is an adult in good health. The sample in question was peripheral blood, obtained on day 0 of AZD1222 vaccination.

The CDR3 DNA is TGTGCCATCAGTGAACTCCGGGACGGATATGGCTACACCTTC. It encodes CAISELRDGYGYTF. The chain joins TRBV10-3 to TRBJ1-2; the D gene is possibly TRBD1 (5 bases). Germline lookup yields CDR1 ENHRY and CDR2 SYGVKD. This CDR3 is 14 amino acids long. The V end was cut by 3 bases, the J end by 5 bases, with 13 bases between.